Each of the 13 T cell receptor beta chains below was sequenced from the same sample in a study of blood T cells in healthy people across ages. It was with a sample-barcoded 5' primer and a J-beta primer mix that a second PCR of roughly 7 to 12 cycles was run. TCRdb called the 5' RACE reads again in MiXCR, with one record for every CDR3 protein. In the table there are roughly 1,500,000 distinct CDR3 sequences, roughly 40% of which are singletons. The specimen was blood. These receptors were collected from a woman aged 18-29 years in good health.

V and J are TRBV20-1 and TRBJ2-4; 8 positions match TRBD2. CDR1 and CDR2 from the germline V gene are DFQATT and SNEGSKA (reference sequence). This CDR3 region has 15 residues. Trimming took 3 bases from V and 0 from J; bases not matched to a gene: 4. The CDR3 protein is CSASDLAGAKNIQYF. The CDR3 DNA reads TGCAGTGCTAGCGACCTAGCGGGAGCCAAAAACATTCAGTACTTC.

This clonotype turned up a few times. The chain joins TRBV10-3 to TRBJ2-1, with 14 bases matching TRBD2. Germline V gives CDR1 ENHRY, CDR2 SYGVKD. The CDR3 covers 17 residues. V dropped 3 bases and J dropped 4; count of bases not matched to a gene: 5. CDR3 coding DNA: TGTGCCATCAGTGATCCGGGACTAGCGGGAGCTTACAATGAGCAGTTCTTC. As protein: CAISDPGLAGAYNEQFF.

V is TRBV7-9 and J is TRBJ2-1; D gene ambiguous. The CDR3 is 15 amino acids. Deletions cut 2 bases from V and 6 bases from J, with 14 bases between. Germline assignment: CDR1 SEHNR and CDR2 FQNEAQ (reference sequence). The CDR3 spells CASSLTGVGANEQFF. The CDR3 bases are TGTGCCAGCAGCTTAACTGGGGTGGGTGCCAATGAGCAGTTCTTC.

The chain carries TRBV7-2 and TRBJ2-1; possible D gene TRBD2, 5 bases. V dropped 5 bases and J dropped 5 bases, with 13 bases sitting between them. The CDR3 is made up of 14 amino acids. The germline CDR1 and CDR2 sequences are SGHTA and FQGNSA. CDR3: CASSPVDYHNEQFF. In DNA, the CDR3 is TGTGCCAGCAGCCCCGTAGACTACCACAATGAGCAGTTCTTC.

This clonotype was seen a few times. The CDR3 reads CSAWTPASYNEQFF. The CDR3, as DNA: TGCAGTGCTTGGACGCCGGCTTCCTACAATGAGCAGTTCTTC. This sequence joins TRBV20-1 and TRBJ2-1; D is unclear. V lost 5 bases to trimming and J lost 1 base, with 12 bases between them. The length of the CDR3 is 14 residues. Germline V gene data show CDR1 as DFQATT and CDR2 as SNEGSKA (reference sequence).

The chain joins TRBV7-8 to TRBJ2-7, with 13 bases matching TRBD2. The CDR3 totals 17 residues. Trimming cost V 4 bases and J 2 bases; bases outside gene matches: 8. The germline gives CDR1 SGHVS, CDR2 FQNEAQ. CDR3 DNA sequence: TGTGCCAGCAGCTGGAGCGCCGGGACTAGCGGGACCTACGAGCAGTACTTC. Amino acids: CASSWSAGTSGTYEQYF. The full variable domain, rest sourced from reference TRBV7-8 and TRBJ2-7, is GAGVSQSPRYKVAKRGQDVALRCDPISGHVSLFWYQQALGQGPEFLTYFQNEAQLDKSGLPSDRFFAERPEGSVSTLKIQRTQQEDSAVYLCASSWSAGTSGTYEQYFGPGTRLTVT.

This clonotype was seen at least ten times. The chain links TRBV4-1 to TRBJ2-1; 7 bases align to TRBD1. The junction had 1 base not matched to a gene; V was cut back by 0 bases and J by 2 bases. CDR1 is MGHRA and CDR2 is YSYEKL in the germline V gene. The CDR3 loop spans 15 amino acids. The CDR3 loop reads CASSQDGTAYNEQFF. CDR3 sequence (DNA): TGCGCCAGCAGCCAAGACGGGACAGCCTACAATGAGCAGTTCTTC.

This clonotype was picked up a small number of times. This chain joins TRBV7-8 and TRBJ2-7; 10 bases line up with TRBD2. The DNA end is a closer match to TRBJ2-5, so the J assignment may be wrong. Germline V gives CDR1 SGHVS, CDR2 FQNEAQ. This CDR3 has 17 residues. The CDR3 coding sequence is TGTGCCAGCAGCTTAGCCGGGACTAGCGACACGGGGGAGACCCAGTACTTC. Residues: CASSLAGTSDTGETQYF.

The chain links TRBV25-1 to TRBJ2-1; 10 bases match TRBD2. Germline CDR1 is MGHDK and CDR2 is SYGVNS. CDR3 length: 19 residues. With 2 bases clipped from V and 0 bases from J, the junction kept 10 bases outside the gene matches. This chain's CDR3 is CASSELGLAEASSYNEQFF. The CDR3 DNA reads TGTGCCAGCAGTGAACTCGGACTAGCGGAGGCGAGCTCCTACAATGAGCAGTTCTTC.

The chain uses TRBV5-6 and TRBJ1-2, with 8 bases fitting TRBD1. CDR3 length equals 16 residues. V gave up 1 base and J gave up 4 bases; unmatched junction bases: 9. Germline V gives CDR1 SGHDT, CDR2 YYEEEE. The CDR3 DNA sequence: TGTGCCAGCAGCTTGTATAGGGCAGGGGGCATCTATGGCTACACCTTC. This encodes CASSLYRAGGIYGYTF.

This clonotype was seen once. This rearrangement joins TRBV11-2 to TRBJ2-5, with 12 positions matching TRBD2. CDR3 length equals 14 residues. The V gene's germline CDR1 is SGHAT and CDR2 FQNNGV. With V trimmed by 5 bases and J by 11 bases, 9 bases remained unmatched. The CDR3 loop is CASSTGLAGNEQYF. The CDR3 DNA sequence: TGTGCCAGCAGCACGGGACTAGCGGGCAATGAGCAGTACTTC.

This clonotype occurred a few times. The CDR3 here is CATTDGHNNQPQHF. CDR3 sequence (DNA): TGTGCCACCACTGACGGACATAATAATCAGCCCCAGCATTTT. V and J are TRBV24-1 and TRBJ1-5; D possibly corresponds to TRBD1 (5 bases). CDR1 is KGHDR, CDR2 SFDVKD, per germline. The CDR3 runs to 14 residues. V was pared by 8 bases and J by 4 bases, with 14 bases between.

The chain joins TRBV9 to TRBJ1-6; 7 nucleotides agree with TRBD1. The germline V gene has CDR1 SGDLS and CDR2 YYNGEE. This CDR3 comprises 17 residues. Losses at the gene ends were 4 bases for V and 5 bases for J; bases not matched to a gene: 12. The CDR3 nucleotides read TGTGCCAGCAGCCCTCATCTCGGGACAGAGAATAATTCACCCCTCCACTTT. Its protein product is CASSPHLGTENNSPLHF.